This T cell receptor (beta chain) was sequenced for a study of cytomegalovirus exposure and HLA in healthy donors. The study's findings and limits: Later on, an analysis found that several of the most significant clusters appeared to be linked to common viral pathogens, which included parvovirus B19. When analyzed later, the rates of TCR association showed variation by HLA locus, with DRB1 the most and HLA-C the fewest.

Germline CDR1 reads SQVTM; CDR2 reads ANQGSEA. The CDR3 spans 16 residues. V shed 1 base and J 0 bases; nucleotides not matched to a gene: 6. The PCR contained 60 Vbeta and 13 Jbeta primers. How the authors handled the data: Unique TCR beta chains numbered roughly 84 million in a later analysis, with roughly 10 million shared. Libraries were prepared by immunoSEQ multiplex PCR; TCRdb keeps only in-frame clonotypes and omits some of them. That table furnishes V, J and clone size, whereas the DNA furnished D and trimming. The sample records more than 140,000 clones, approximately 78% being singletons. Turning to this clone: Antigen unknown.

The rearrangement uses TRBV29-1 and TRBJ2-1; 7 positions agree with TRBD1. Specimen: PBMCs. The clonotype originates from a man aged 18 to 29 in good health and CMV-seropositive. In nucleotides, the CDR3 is TGCAGCGTTGAAGCAACACAGGGGAGCTCCTACAATGAGCAGTTCTTC. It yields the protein CSVEATQGSSYNEQFF.